The 12 T cell receptor beta chains in this list originate from one sample, sequenced in a study of T cell responses to AZD1222 COVID-19 vaccine. Repertoires were generated with immunoSEQ multiplex PCR, while TCRdb's copy carries only in-frame clones and drops some. The sample carries 150,000 to 200,000 clones, approximately 90% recorded once. Specimen: peripheral blood, collected 28 days after the second AZD1222 dose. These receptors came from an adult who received the AZD1222 COVID-19 vaccine.

This chain connects TRBV6-2 or TRBV6-3 to TRBJ1-2; 7 nucleotides align to TRBD1. J gave up 1 base and V 0 bases, and 8 bases lay outside the gene matches. CDR3 length: 17 residues. From germline, CDR1 is MNHEY and CDR2 SVGEGT. The CDR3 coding sequence is TGTGCCAGCAGTTACTCGACAGGGCGCGTGGGTAACTATGGCTACACCTTC. This gives the protein CASSYSTGRVGNYGYTF.

This chain connects TRBV18 to TRBJ1-1, with D possibly TRBD1 on 5 matching bases. Germline V gives CDR1 KGHSH, CDR2 LQKENI. V dropped 1 base and J dropped 1 base, with 7 bases sitting between them. The CDR3 is made up of 14 amino acids. The CDR3 here is CASSPLDRNTEAFF. The CDR3 DNA reads as TGTGCCAGCTCACCACTAGACAGGAACACTGAAGCTTTCTTT.

The CDR3 is CASSLKLHNEQFF. The CDR3 DNA follows: TGTGCCAGCAGCTTAAAACTCCACAATGAGCAGTTCTTC. The rearrangement joins TRBV7-3 to TRBJ2-1, with no clear D. Looked up from germline, CDR1 is SGHTA and CDR2 is FQGTGA. Trimming took off 1 base at V and 5 bases at J, with 6 bases between the two ends. This CDR3 is 13 amino acids long. The entire variable domain, with the rest obtained from reference TRBV7-3 and TRBJ2-1, is as follows: GAGVSQTPSNKVTEKGKYVELRCDPISGHTALYWYRQSLGQGPEFLIYFQGTGAADDSGLPNDRFFAVRPEGSVSTLKIQRTERGDSAVYLCASSLKLHNEQFFGPGTRLTVL.

The chain has TRBV7-2 and TRBJ2-1; D perhaps matches TRBD1 (7 bases). This CDR3 has 14 residues. V lost 5 bases and J 3 bases, leaving 11 bases between the germline ends. Germline CDR1 SGHTA, CDR2 FQGNSA. DNA for the CDR3: TGTGCCAGCAGCCCGCGGGACAGCTACAATGAGCAGTTCTTC. Translation gives CASSPRDSYNEQFF.

The chain carries TRBV5-1 and TRBJ2-2; no clear D gene. Germline values: CDR1 SGHRS, CDR2 YFSETQ. V shed 0 bases and J shed 6 bases, with 6 bases lying between them. CDR3 size: 13 residues. CDR3 bases: TGCGCCAGCAGCTTGGAGGGCGCCGGGGAGCTGTTTTTT. Its translation is CASSLEGAGELFF. The whole variable domain, remainder taken from reference TRBV5-1 and TRBJ2-2, is KAGVTQTPRYLIKTRGQQVTLSCSPISGHRSVSWYQQTPGQGLQFLFEYFSETQRNKGNFPGRFSGRQFSNSRSEMNVSTLELGDSALYLCASSLEGAGELFFGEGSRLTVL.

This chain links TRBV2 with TRBJ1-6; D is unresolved. Germline V gives CDR1 SNHLY, CDR2 FYNNEI. The CDR3 covers 15 residues. V shed 10 bases and J shed 4 bases, with 17 bases lying between them. This chain's CDR3 is CATTAQRPYNSPLHF. The CDR3 bases are TGTGCCACCACAGCACAGAGACCGTATAATTCACCCCTCCACTTT.

The J gene is TRBJ1-5, the V gene TRBV19, with a possible D match to TRBD1 (5 bases). V lost 6 bases to trimming and J lost 4 bases, with 19 bases between them. There are 16 residues in the CDR3. Per germline, CDR1 LNHDA and CDR2 SQIVND (reference sequence). The CDR3 loop is CASSLRGLGWNQPQHF. CDR3 in DNA: TGTGCCAGTAGCCTACGGGGGTTGGGATGGAATCAGCCCCAGCATTTT.

This clone was recorded once. The rearrangement uses TRBV2 and TRBJ1-5, with 9 bases matching TRBD1. V shed 5 bases and J 4 bases; nucleotides not matched to a gene: 6. Germline V lookup: CDR1 SNHLY, CDR2 FYNNEI. The CDR3 loop spans 15 amino acids. The CDR3 loop is CASSSDRGGNQPQHF. The CDR3 DNA reads TGTGCCAGCAGTTCCGACAGGGGGGGAAATCAGCCCCAGCATTTT. Full variable domain (missing parts from reference TRBV2 and TRBJ1-5): EPEVTQTPSHQVTQMGQEVILRCVPISNHLYFYWYRQILGQKVEFLVSFYNNEISEKSEIFDDQFSVERPDGSNFTLKIRSTKLEDSAMYFCASSSDRGGNQPQHFGDGTRLSIL.

This clone was seen only once. V gene TRBV19 combines with J gene TRBJ1-6; tentative D call: TRBD1 (5 bases). The CDR3 spans 15 residues. Germline CDR1 and CDR2: LNHDA and SQIVND (reference sequence). With 6 bases removed from V and 4 bases from J, the gap between germline ends came to 13 bases. CDR3 coding DNA: TGTGCCAGTAGCTTTGGGGGACGGTATAATTCACCCCTCCACTTT. Its translation: CASSFGGRYNSPLHF.

This chain connects TRBV5-6 to TRBJ1-1; possibly TRBD1 for D (5 bases). Germline V lookup: CDR1 SGHDT, CDR2 YYEEEE. The CDR3 has 16 amino acids. V was pared by 2 bases and J by 0 bases, with 14 bases between. The CDR3 DNA is TGTGCCAGCAGCTTCACAGGCCCTGGGGTGAACACTGAAGCTTTCTTT. This translates into CASSFTGPGVNTEAFF. The full variable domain, in which reference TRBV5-6 and TRBJ1-1 provide the parts outside the CDR3, is DAGVTQSPTHLIKTRGQQVTLRCSPKSGHDTVSWYQQALGQGPQFIFQYYEEEERQRGNFPDRFSGHQFPNYSSELNVNALLLGDSALYLCASSFTGPGVNTEAFFGQGTRLTVV.

The V gene is TRBV28, the J gene TRBJ1-2; D is uncertain. V gave up 2 bases and J gave up 8 bases, with 6 bases separating them. Germline V CDR1 and CDR2: MDHEN, SYDVKM. The length of the CDR3 is 11 residues. CDR3 sequence (DNA): TGTGCCAGCAGTTTAAAGTACGGCTACACCTTC. Its translation is CASSLKYGYTF.

The CDR3, as DNA: TGTGCCAGCAGCCAGGGACTGACTGGCACAGATACGCAGTATTTT. It codes for CASSQGLTGTDTQYF. The chain carries TRBV3-1 (or the pseudogene TRBV3-2) and TRBJ2-3; D perhaps matches TRBD2 (6 bases). V was trimmed by 3 bases and J by 1 base, leaving 11 bases between them. The V gene's germline CDR1 is LGHDT and CDR2 YNNKEL (reference sequence). The CDR3 extends over 15 amino acids.